The 12 T cell receptor beta chains below come from one sample, sequenced in a study of read filtering for tumor transcriptome and immune sequencing. Molecular barcoded adaptors covering alpha/delta and beta/gamma chains were used on roughly 400 ng RNA. TCRdb processed the reads anew with MiXCR; each CDR3 protein has one entry. The sample lists about 9,200 distinct CDR3 sequences, roughly 15% occurring once. Sequenced material: a population of CD138-negative cells sorted from bone marrow. The receptors were gathered from a donor aged 40 or older with multiple myeloma.

This clonotype occurred many times. The CDR3 bases are TGTGCCAGCAGCTTAACCGGGGTTGATACGCAGTATTTT. Protein: CASSLTGVDTQYF. V is TRBV7-3 and J is TRBJ2-3; TRBD2 is a possible D gene (5 bases). V shed 0 bases and J shed 6 bases, with 7 bases lying between them. This CDR3 contains 13 residues. CDR1 and CDR2 from the germline V gene are SGHTA and FQGTGA.

This clonotype was counted many times. The J gene is TRBJ1-5, the V gene TRBV20-1; D is possibly TRBD1 (5 bases). The CDR3 loop spans 13 amino acids. V was trimmed by 3 bases and J by 7 bases, leaving 13 bases between them. Germline V gene lookup returns CDR1 DFQATT and CDR2 SNEGSKA (reference sequence). The CDR3 region has the DNA TGCAGTGCTAGCCTCAGGGAAGGGCAGCCCCAGCATTTT. It yields the protein CSASLREGQPQHF.

A word on this clonotype: The germline gene is not matched at one end of the junction; a read error may be the cause. The chain recombines TRBV6-6 with TRBJ1-1; maybe TRBD1 (5 bases). Germline lookup yields CDR1 MNHNY and CDR2 SVGAGI (reference sequence). The CDR3 covers 13 residues. The CDR3 DNA sequence: TGTGCCAGCAGCGCGGGACGGAACGCTGACGCTTTCTTT. Protein sequence: CASSAGRNADAFF.

This clonotype was seen at least ten times. CDR3 nucleotides: TGTGCCAGCAGCGCCGAGGACGGAGCCCACGAGCAGTACTTC. Amino acids: CASSAEDGAHEQYF. V and J are TRBV9 and TRBJ2-7, with no clear D. Trimming removed 3 bases from V and 5 bases from J, with 15 bases in between. Germline lookup yields CDR1 SGDLS and CDR2 YYNGEE. The CDR3 extends over 14 amino acids.

This clonotype came up many times. The chain is built from TRBV7-9 and TRBJ2-1, with a possible D match to TRBD1 (5 bases). CDR1 SEHNR and CDR2 FQNEAQ come from the germline V gene (reference sequence). This CDR3 is built from 15 residues. The germline V and J ends were trimmed by 4 bases and 4 bases, with 14 bases remaining between them. The CDR3, as DNA: TGTGCCAGCAGCTCGACAGAGTCCCGGTACAATGAGCAGTTCTTC. Its translation is CASSSTESRYNEQFF.

By proportion, this clonotype is medium-sized. This sequence joins TRBV11-2 and TRBJ2-1; tentatively, D is TRBD1 or TRBD2 (5 bases each). Germline V lookup: CDR1 SGHAT, CDR2 FQNNGV. Deletions cut 5 bases from V and 4 bases from J, with 12 bases between. The CDR3 is 14 residues long. As DNA, the CDR3 is TGTGCCAGCAGCCCCGGGACCGAGTACAATGAGCAGTTCTTC. Protein product: CASSPGTEYNEQFF.

This clonotype was observed at least ten times. This may come from a read error, since a much larger clone is one base off. The rearrangement links TRBV6-5 to TRBJ1-6, with 9 positions matching TRBD1. CDR3 length equals 16 residues. Germline V gene sequence: CDR1 MNHEY, CDR2 SVGAGI. The CDR3 is CASSSAGDRANSPRHF. The DNA of the CDR3 is TGTGCCAGCAGTTCAGCCGGGGACAGGGCGAATTCACCCCGCCACTTT.

Remarks on this clonotype: The junction departs from germline at one end; a sequencing error may be responsible. The V call is TRBV6-1, the J call TRBJ2-1, with D unresolved. Germline CDR1 MNHNS, CDR2 SASEGT. CDR3 length: 11 residues. In nucleotides, the CDR3 is TGTGGCAGCAGTGTTCCAAATGAGCAGTTCTTC. Protein sequence: CGSSVPNEQFF.

Many counts were recorded for this clonotype. The CDR3 bases are TGCAGTGCTGTGAATAAAGAGACCCAGTACTTC. Its translation: CSAVNKETQYF. This chain links TRBV20-1 with TRBJ2-5, with D unresolved. This CDR3 has 11 amino acids. Deletions cut 5 bases from V and 3 bases from J, with 7 bases between. Germline V gene sequence: CDR1 DFQATT, CDR2 SNEGSKA (reference sequence).

The sample holds many counts of this clonotype. The chain is built from TRBV5-4 and TRBJ1-1, with no clear D. CDR3 length equals 14 residues. V was clipped by 2 bases and J by 0 bases, with 8 bases between them. CDR1 and CDR2 (germline): SGHNT, YYREEE (reference sequence). In nucleotides, the CDR3 is TGTGCCAGCAGCTTTGGGGAATTGAACACTGAAGCTTTCTTT. Its translation is CASSFGELNTEAFF.

Turning to this clonotype: This likely traces to a read error, being one base from a far larger clone. The chain is built from TRBV10-3 and TRBJ2-1; TRBD1 matches 8 bases. The CDR3 spans 15 residues. V dropped 11 bases and J dropped 3; count of bases not matched to a gene: 12. Germline loops: CDR1 ENHRY, CDR2 SYGVKD. The CDR3 is CAGRPGQGDYNEQFF. The CDR3 coding sequence is TGTGCCGGCAGACCCGGACAGGGCGACTACAATGAGCAGTTCTTC.

This clonotype was counted many times. The chain recombines TRBV27 with TRBJ2-5; 7 positions agree with TRBD2. This CDR3 region has 16 residues. The V and J ends lost 8 bases and 5 bases, in that order; junction bases with no gene match: 17. Germline values: CDR1 MNHEY, CDR2 SMNVEV (reference sequence). The CDR3 sequence: CASRGAGGRFRETQYF. The CDR3 DNA sequence: TGTGCCAGCCGAGGGGCCGGCGGGAGATTCCGGGAGACCCAGTACTTC.